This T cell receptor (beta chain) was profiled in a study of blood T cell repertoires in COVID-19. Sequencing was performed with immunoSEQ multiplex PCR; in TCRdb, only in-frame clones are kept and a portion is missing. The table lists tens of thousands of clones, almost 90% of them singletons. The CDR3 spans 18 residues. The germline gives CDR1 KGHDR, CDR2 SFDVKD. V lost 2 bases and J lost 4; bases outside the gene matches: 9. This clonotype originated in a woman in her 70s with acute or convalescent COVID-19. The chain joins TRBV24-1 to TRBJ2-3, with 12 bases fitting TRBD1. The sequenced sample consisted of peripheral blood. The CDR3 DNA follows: TGTGCCACCAGTGATTGGGACAGGGGGCTCGGGAAACCAGATACGCAGTATTTT. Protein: CATSDWDRGLGKPDTQYF.